These 14 T cell receptor beta chains were sequenced from one sample in a study of blood T cells in healthy people across ages. The second PCR ran roughly 7 to 11 cycles with a sample-barcoded 5' primer and J-beta primers. In TCRdb, the 5' RACE reads were re-called with MiXCR into one record per CDR3 protein. The top ten hold over 3.5% of the sample, which has about 1.5 million distinct CDR3 sequences, roughly 43% seen once. Material: blood. The receptors shown here come from a woman younger than 35 in good health.

In this sample, this clonotype turned up a few times. CDR3 nucleotides: TGTGCCAGCAGTTTGACCAGCGACGAGCAGTACTTC. Protein sequence: CASSLTSDEQYF. The chain joins TRBV28 to TRBJ2-7; no reliable D call. The ends were cut back, 3 bases at V and 5 bases at J, with 8 bases in the middle. This CDR3 region has 12 residues. Germline assignment: CDR1 MDHEN and CDR2 SYDVKM.

This clonotype was counted between two and nine times. The rearrangement links TRBV6-5 to TRBJ2-1; D unclear. The closer fit of TRBJ2-7 to the DNA end suggests the J call may be wrong. CDR1 is MNHEY and CDR2 is SVGAGI in the germline V gene. The CDR3 spans 13 residues. CDR3 amino acids: CASRMTGPEEQYF. CDR3 coding DNA: TGTGCCAGCAGGATGACTGGTCCCGAGGAGCAGTACTTC.

This clonotype has more than one count but fewer than ten. The genes are TRBV11-2 and TRBJ2-7, with unresolved D. The germline gives CDR1 SGHAT, CDR2 FQNNGV. V shed 4 bases and J shed 4 bases, with 11 bases lying between them. The CDR3 runs to 13 residues. CDR3 in amino acids: CASSYWVSYEQYF. CDR3 in DNA: TGTGCCAGCAGCTACTGGGTATCGTACGAGCAGTACTTC.

J is TRBJ2-1 and V is TRBV30, with D perhaps matching TRBD1 (5 bases). CDR1 GTSNPN and CDR2 SVGIG come from the germline V gene (reference sequence). The CDR3 totals 11 residues. Trimming left V 5 bases short and J 6 bases short, with 8 bases between. The CDR3 DNA sequence: TGTGCCTGGGGGGCGAGCAATGAGCAGTTCTTC. This codes for CAWGASNEQFF.

This clonotype was counted only a few times. The V call is TRBV5-1, the J call TRBJ1-2, with 8 bases identical to TRBD1. After removal of 0 bases from V and 4 bases from J, the junction contained 5 bases not matched to a gene. This CDR3 comprises 15 residues. Germline V gives CDR1 SGHRS, CDR2 YFSETQ. CDR3 in amino acids: CASSLGYTGGYGYTF. Written as DNA, the CDR3 is TGCGCCAGCAGCTTGGGATATACAGGGGGCTATGGCTACACCTTC. Variable domain in full (rest from reference TRBV5-1 and TRBJ1-2): KAGVTQTPRYLIKTRGQQVTLSCSPISGHRSVSWYQQTPGQGLQFLFEYFSETQRNKGNFPGRFSGRQFSNSRSEMNVSTLELGDSALYLCASSLGYTGGYGYTFGSGTRLTVV.

J is TRBJ2-1 and V is TRBV5-1; D unresolved. The CDR3 totals 12 residues. Trimming took 7 bases from V and 13 from J, leaving 18 bases between them. CDR1 is SGHRS, CDR2 YFSETQ, per germline. The CDR3 region is CASGFDQETQFF. The CDR3 nucleotides are TGCGCCAGCGGTTTTGACCAGGAGACCCAGTTCTTC.

The genes are TRBV28 and TRBJ1-2; D call uncertain. This CDR3 region has 12 residues. Germline values: CDR1 MDHEN, CDR2 SYDVKM. V was pared by 10 bases and J by 9 bases, with 18 bases between. CDR3 loop: CATKEGGDRYTF. CDR3 in DNA: TGTGCCACCAAAGAGGGAGGCGATCGCTACACCTTC.

This chain links TRBV12-3 or TRBV12-4 with TRBJ2-1, with a tentative D call TRBD1 (6 bases). Trimming pared 7 bases from V and 4 bases from J, leaving 14 bases between. CDR3 length: 14 residues. CDR3 protein: CASTLRGFYNEQFF. The CDR3 region has the DNA TGTGCCAGCACCTTAAGGGGGTTTTACAATGAGCAGTTCTTC.

This clonotype was counted between two and nine times. The chain uses TRBV6-5 and TRBJ2-3; TRBD2 aligns across 7 bases. The germline V gene encodes CDR1 MNHEY and CDR2 SVGAGI. This CDR3 is built from 14 residues. V shed 7 bases, J shed 4 bases, and the junction held 8 bases outside the gene matches. The CDR3 nucleotides read TGTGCCAGCAAATCGGCGGGAGAGGCAGATACGCAGTATTTT. Protein: CASKSAGEADTQYF.

The table lists this clonotype with a few counts. The chain is built from TRBV29-1 and TRBJ2-7; a weak D match, TRBD2 (6 bases). This CDR3 contains 17 residues. Germline V gives CDR1 SQVTM, CDR2 ANQGSEA. The ends were cut back, 4 bases at V and 2 bases at J, with 24 bases in the middle. As DNA, the CDR3 is TGCAGCGTTGGGGGGGATTATAAAACGGATTTGACCTACGAGCAGTACTTC. Translating gives CSVGGDYKTDLTYEQYF.

This clonotype has a handful of counts. The V call is TRBV5-1, the J call TRBJ2-1; no clear D gene. The V gene lost 0 bases and the J gene lost 9 bases, with 16 bases spanning the gap. Germline V lookup: CDR1 SGHRS, CDR2 YFSETQ. The CDR3 has 15 residues. This CDR3 reads CASSLEGPPVSEQFF. CDR3 coding DNA: TGCGCCAGCAGCTTGGAGGGCCCCCCTGTTAGTGAGCAGTTCTTC.

In its sample, this clonotype was seen a few times. The chain joins TRBV29-1 to TRBJ1-2, with TRBD1 identical over 8 bases. The J segment lost 6 bases and the V segment lost 7 bases, leaving 10 bases of the junction unmatched. The germline V gene encodes CDR1 SQVTM and CDR2 ANQGSEA. The CDR3 has 13 residues. The CDR3 DNA reads TGCAGCGCGCGACAGGGGACGTCTGATGGCTACACCTTC. This gives the protein CSARQGTSDGYTF.

CDR3 sequence reads: CASRPNRDVWQTQYF. The CDR3 DNA is TGTGCCAGCAGGCCGAACAGGGATGTCTGGCAGACCCAGTACTTC. The gene calls are TRBV6-6 and TRBJ2-5; weak D call: TRBD1 (6 bases). CDR3 length: 15 residues. Germline V lookup: CDR1 MNHNY, CDR2 SVGAGI (reference sequence). Trimming cost V 6 bases and J 6 bases, with 20 bases left between them.

The rearrangement uses TRBV20-1 and TRBJ2-2; 7 nucleotides line up with TRBD1. The CDR3 sequence is 15 residues long. Germline CDR1 DFQATT, CDR2 SNEGSKA (reference sequence). The V gene end was trimmed by 5 bases and the J gene end by 3 bases; junction bases not matched to a gene: 9. This CDR3 reads CSAQGQVGYTGELFF. The CDR3 coding sequence is TGCAGTGCTCAAGGACAGGTGGGATACACCGGGGAGCTGTTTTTT.